Following are 13 T cell receptor beta chains from one sample sequenced in a study of blood T cell repertoires in COVID-19. Profiled with immunoSEQ multiplex PCR; TCRdb holds only in-frame clones, not every one. Found here are over 50,000 clones, about 90% of them singletons; the top ten hold roughly 14%. Sequenced: peripheral blood. The origin of the receptors is a human donor in a cohort sampled during active COVID-19.

The CDR3 is CATSSGSYNEQFF. CDR3 DNA sequence: TGTGCCACCTCCAGCGGGAGTTACAATGAGCAGTTCTTC. The chain couples TRBV19 to TRBJ2-1; 8 nucleotides agree with TRBD2. CDR1 is LNHDA, CDR2 SQIVND, per germline (reference sequence). The V and J ends lost 10 bases and 4 bases, in that order; junction bases with no gene match: 6. The CDR3 sequence is 13 residues long.

V and J are TRBV28 and TRBJ2-7, with TRBD2 matching over 7 bases. Germline CDR1 reads MDHEN; CDR2 reads SYDVKM. V was clipped by 3 bases and J by 1 base; unmatched bases: 12. The CDR3 contains 17 residues. The CDR3 spells CASSLWPPREDSYEQYF. The CDR3 DNA sequence: TGTGCCAGCAGTTTGTGGCCCCCTCGGGAGGATTCCTACGAGCAGTACTTC.

J is TRBJ1-1 and V is TRBV7-2; weak D call: TRBD1 (5 bases). Trimming pared 6 bases from V and 1 base from J, leaving 9 bases between. CDR1 and CDR2 (germline): SGHTA, FQGNSA. The CDR3 is made up of 13 amino acids. CDR3 sequence: CASRRQTNTEAFF. CDR3 coding DNA: TGTGCCAGCAGGCGACAGACGAACACTGAAGCTTTCTTT.

The gene calls are TRBV5-4 and TRBJ2-1, with TRBD2 as a possible D gene (5 bases). Per germline, CDR1 SGHNT and CDR2 YYREEE (reference sequence). This CDR3 region has 13 residues. Deletions cut 4 bases from V and 3 bases from J, with 8 bases between. The CDR3, as DNA: TGTGCCAGCAGCCCGGGATTCTACAATGAGCAGTTCTTC. Translating gives CASSPGFYNEQFF.

This clone has a single count. This chain's CDR3 is CASSSQAGPGLYGYTF. CDR3 bases: TGTGCCAGCAGCTCCCAGGCGGGGCCGGGACTCTATGGCTACACCTTC. The chain recombines TRBV7-9 with TRBJ1-2; D perhaps matches TRBD1 (5 bases). Trimming cost V 4 bases and J 4 bases, with 19 bases left between them. The CDR3 has 16 amino acids. Germline V gene lookup returns CDR1 SEHNR and CDR2 FQNEAQ (reference sequence).

This clone was counted between two and nine times. The V gene is TRBV12-3 or TRBV12-4, the J gene TRBJ2-2; the D gene is possibly TRBD2 (6 bases). V lost 3 bases and J lost 6, with 8 bases in between. This CDR3 has 13 amino acids. CDR3 DNA sequence: TGTGCCAGCAGTTTCCGGGAGCCCGGGGAGCTGTTTTTT. Translation: CASSFREPGELFF.

The chain links TRBV28 to TRBJ2-5, with 14 bases that match TRBD2. CDR3 size: 18 residues. Germline CDR1 and CDR2: MDHEN and SYDVKM. V trimming: 1 base; J trimming: 5 bases; junction bases outside the gene matches: 9. For the CDR3, the DNA is TGTGCCAGCAGTTTATACGGGACTAGCGGGGGTTTCAGGGAGACCCAGTACTTC. This sequence encodes CASSLYGTSGGFRETQYF.

This sequence joins TRBV19 and TRBJ1-3, with D possibly TRBD1 on 6 matching bases. Germline V lookup: CDR1 LNHDA, CDR2 SQIVND (reference sequence). The CDR3 consists of 15 residues. Deletions cut 4 bases from V and 4 bases from J, with 14 bases between. CDR3 sequence reads: CASSRPTGVGNTIYF. The CDR3 nucleotides are TGTGCCAGTAGTAGACCGACAGGAGTGGGAAACACCATATATTTT.

The V gene is TRBV5-1, the J gene TRBJ2-1, with D tentatively TRBD1 (6 bases). This CDR3 spans 14 amino acids. The V gene's germline CDR1 is SGHRS and CDR2 YFSETQ. Trimming stripped 0 bases from V and 8 bases from J, with 12 bases between. CDR3: CASSLGTGFDEQFF. CDR3 bases: TGCGCCAGCAGCTTGGGTACAGGGTTCGATGAGCAGTTCTTC.

V and J are TRBV7-3 and TRBJ2-3; a possible D gene is TRBD2 (6 bases). Trimming removed 1 base at V and 4 bases at J, with 21 bases between. The CDR3 sequence is 18 residues long. The germline CDR1 and CDR2 sequences are SGHTA and FQGTGA. Here the CDR3 DNA reads TGTGCCAGCAGCTTAATGCGGCGTAGCGGACGGATCGCAGATACGCAGTATTTT. Translating it yields CASSLMRRSGRIADTQYF. The full variable domain, completed using reference TRBV7-3 and TRBJ2-3, is GAGVSQTPSNKVTEKGKYVELRCDPISGHTALYWYRQSLGQGPEFLIYFQGTGAADDSGLPNDRFFAVRPEGSVSTLKIQRTERGDSAVYLCASSLMRRSGRIADTQYFGPGTRLTVL.

The chain carries TRBV7-2 and TRBJ2-7; TRBD2 matches at 11 bases. The germline CDR1 and CDR2 sequences are SGHTA and FQGNSA. The CDR3 consists of 16 residues. V was pared by 0 bases and J by 6 bases, with 7 bases of the junction left unmatched. The CDR3 reads CASSLAIAGGPVEQYF. The CDR3 DNA is TGTGCCAGCAGCTTAGCCATAGCGGGAGGGCCTGTCGAGCAGTACTTC.

The chain joins TRBV5-4 to TRBJ1-1; tentatively, D is TRBD1 (5 bases). Trimming took off 0 bases at V and 1 base at J, with 10 bases between the two ends. The germline V gene has CDR1 SGHNT and CDR2 YYREEE (reference sequence). The CDR3 has 15 residues. The CDR3 loop reads CASSLEGRGNTEAFF. In DNA form, the CDR3 reads TGTGCCAGCAGCTTGGAAGGAAGGGGGAACACTGAAGCTTTCTTT.

There are a few counts of this clone. The chain couples TRBV3-1 (or the pseudogene TRBV3-2) to TRBJ1-1, with TRBD1 as a possible D gene (5 bases). There are 18 residues in the CDR3. The V gene lost 1 base and the J gene lost 0 bases, with 18 bases spanning the gap. Germline CDR1 is LGHDT and CDR2 is YNNKEL (reference sequence). The CDR3 loop is CASSQGTIGHSMNTEAFF. In DNA form, the CDR3 reads TGTGCCAGCAGCCAAGGGACAATCGGTCATTCAATGAACACTGAAGCTTTCTTT.